The 9 T cell receptor beta chains below were found in one sample sequenced in a study of blood T cell repertoires in COVID-19. Assay used: immunoSEQ multiplex PCR; TCRdb lists only in-frame clones, some missing. The data hold fewer than 150,000 clones, with 88% observed a single time. Sequenced sample: peripheral blood. The receptors here all came from a man aged 50 to 60 with active or convalescent COVID-19.

The rearrangement uses TRBV29-1 and TRBJ2-1, with TRBD2 matching over 7 bases. Germline lookup yields CDR1 SQVTM and CDR2 ANQGSEA. J was trimmed by 10 bases and V by 7 bases; bases with no gene match: 13. The CDR3 consists of 13 residues. DNA of the CDR3: TGCAGCGCCTACGGGAGGATAGACTCCGAGCAGTTCTTC. Protein: CSAYGRIDSEQFF.

The chain joins TRBV9 to TRBJ2-3; 10 positions match TRBD2. Losses at the gene ends were 4 bases for V and 1 base for J; bases not matched to a gene: 12. Germline CDR1 and CDR2: SGDLS and YYNGEE. CDR3 length: 18 residues. CDR3 protein: CASSPGTSVTVGTDTQYF. CDR3 coding DNA: TGTGCCAGCAGCCCGGGGACTAGCGTGACGGTGGGCACAGATACGCAGTATTTT.

The chain links TRBV28 to TRBJ1-5; the D is unclear. Germline V gene data show CDR1 as MDHEN and CDR2 as SYDVKM. The CDR3 is 16 amino acids. V dropped 6 bases and J dropped 6 bases, with 21 bases sitting between them. The CDR3 protein is CASRPRGYRRSQPQHF. In DNA form, the CDR3 reads TGTGCCAGCAGGCCCCGAGGCTACCGCAGAAGTCAGCCCCAGCATTTT. Variable domain in full (rest from reference TRBV28 and TRBJ1-5): DVKVTQSSRYLVKRTGEKVFLECVQDMDHENMFWYRQDPGLGLRLIYFSYDVKMKEKGDIPEGYSVSREKKERFSLILESASTNQTSMYLCASRPRGYRRSQPQHFGDGTRLSIL.

V and J are TRBV6-5 and TRBJ2-7, with a possible D match to TRBD2 (6 bases). Trimming shortened V by 4 bases and J by 5 bases, and 15 bases separated the two germline ends. CDR3 length equals 14 residues. Germline values: CDR1 MNHEY, CDR2 SVGAGI. CDR3 amino acids: CASSWGGTYDEQYF. CDR3 bases: TGTGCCAGCAGTTGGGGCGGGACTTACGACGAGCAGTACTTC.

This chain links TRBV28 with TRBJ2-7; D perhaps matches TRBD2 (5 bases). Germline CDR1 MDHEN, CDR2 SYDVKM. The V end was cut by 5 bases, the J end by 8 bases, with 13 bases between. The CDR3 is made up of 12 amino acids. CDR3: CASSGGLSQQYF. The CDR3 DNA reads as TGTGCCAGCAGTGGAGGCTTGTCACAGCAGTACTTC.

This clone was seen only a few times. This chain joins TRBV11-3 and TRBJ2-1; tentative D call: TRBD1 (6 bases). The CDR3 extends over 13 amino acids. Looked up from germline, CDR1 is SGHNT and CDR2 is YENEEA. The ends were cut back, 4 bases at V and 4 bases at J, with 8 bases in the middle. The CDR3 nucleotides read TGTGCCAGCAGCTCACAGGGATACAATGAGCAGTTCTTC. It yields the protein CASSSQGYNEQFF.

This clone was seen a few times. The gene calls are TRBV6-5 and TRBJ1-2, with TRBD1 matching 7 bases. Per germline, CDR1 MNHEY and CDR2 SVGAGI. J was trimmed by 4 bases and V by 4 bases; bases with no gene match: 9. The CDR3 runs to 15 residues. CDR3 sequence reads: CASSSAGQLSYGYTF. DNA for the CDR3: TGTGCCAGCAGTTCCGCGGGACAGCTTTCCTATGGCTACACCTTC.

The chain joins TRBV7-9 to TRBJ2-1; maybe TRBD2 (5 bases). The CDR3 has 15 residues. CDR1 and CDR2 from the germline V gene are SEHNR and FQNEAQ (reference sequence). Trimming took off 5 bases at V and 4 bases at J, with 15 bases between the two ends. In DNA form, the CDR3 reads TGTGCCAGCAGCCCCGACTACGACTATTACAATGAGCAGTTCTTC. Translating it yields CASSPDYDYYNEQFF.

V and J are TRBV4-3 and TRBJ1-5; no definite D call. V lost 0 bases and J 7 bases, leaving 13 bases between the germline ends. This CDR3 region has 15 residues. Germline-derived CDR1 and CDR2 are LGHNA and YSLEER. Here the CDR3 DNA reads TGCGCCAGCAGCCAAGACGCCGGGTCGGGGCAGCCCCAGCATTTT. Its protein is CASSQDAGSGQPQHF.